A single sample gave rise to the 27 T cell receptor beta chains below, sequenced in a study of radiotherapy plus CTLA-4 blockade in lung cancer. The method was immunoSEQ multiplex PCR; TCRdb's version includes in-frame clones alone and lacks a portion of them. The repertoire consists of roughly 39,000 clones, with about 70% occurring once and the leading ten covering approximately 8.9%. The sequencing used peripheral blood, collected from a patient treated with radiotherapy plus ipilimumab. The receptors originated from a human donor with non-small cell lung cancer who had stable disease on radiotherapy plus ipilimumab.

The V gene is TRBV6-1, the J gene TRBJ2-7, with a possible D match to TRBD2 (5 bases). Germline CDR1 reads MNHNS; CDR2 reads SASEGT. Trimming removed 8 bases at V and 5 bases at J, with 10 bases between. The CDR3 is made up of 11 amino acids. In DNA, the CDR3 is TGTGCCAGCTACGAGGGAAACGAGCAGTACTTC. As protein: CASYEGNEQYF.

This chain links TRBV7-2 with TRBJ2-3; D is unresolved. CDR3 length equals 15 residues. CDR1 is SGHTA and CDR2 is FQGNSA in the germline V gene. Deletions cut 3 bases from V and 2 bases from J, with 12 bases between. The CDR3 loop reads CASSLGSQYTDTQYF. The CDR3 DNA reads TGTGCCAGCAGCTTGGGTTCACAGTACACAGATACGCAGTATTTT.

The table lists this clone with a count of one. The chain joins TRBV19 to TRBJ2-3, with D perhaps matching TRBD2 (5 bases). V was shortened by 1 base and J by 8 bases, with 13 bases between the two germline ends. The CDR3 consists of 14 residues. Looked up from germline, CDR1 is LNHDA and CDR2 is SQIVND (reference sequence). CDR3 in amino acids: CASSIGYGEGTQYF. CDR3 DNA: TGTGCCAGTAGTATAGGCTACGGGGAAGGTACGCAGTATTTT.

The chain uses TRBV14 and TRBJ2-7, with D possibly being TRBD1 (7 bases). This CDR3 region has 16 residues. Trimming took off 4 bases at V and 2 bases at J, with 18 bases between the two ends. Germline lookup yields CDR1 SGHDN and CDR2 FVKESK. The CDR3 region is CASSRAGGLRTYEQYF. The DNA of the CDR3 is TGTGCCAGCAGCCGAGCAGGGGGACTTCGAACCTACGAGCAGTACTTC.

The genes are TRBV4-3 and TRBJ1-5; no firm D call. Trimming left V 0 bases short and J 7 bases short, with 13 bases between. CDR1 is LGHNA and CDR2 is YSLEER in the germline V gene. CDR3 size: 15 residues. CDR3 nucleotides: TGCGCCAGCAGCCAAGAAGGTGGGATACGGCAGCCCCAGCATTTT. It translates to CASSQEGGIRQPQHF.

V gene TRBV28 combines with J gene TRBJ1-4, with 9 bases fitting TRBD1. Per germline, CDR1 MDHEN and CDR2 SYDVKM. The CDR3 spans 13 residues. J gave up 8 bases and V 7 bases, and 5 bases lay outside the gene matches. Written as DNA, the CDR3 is TGTGCCAGCATGGACAGGGGTAACGAAAAACTGTTTTTT. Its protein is CASMDRGNEKLFF. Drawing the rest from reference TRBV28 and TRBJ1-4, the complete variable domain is DVKVTQSSRYLVKRTGEKVFLECVQDMDHENMFWYRQDPGLGLRLIYFSYDVKMKEKGDIPEGYSVSREKKERFSLILESASTNQTSMYLCASMDRGNEKLFFGSGTQLSVL.

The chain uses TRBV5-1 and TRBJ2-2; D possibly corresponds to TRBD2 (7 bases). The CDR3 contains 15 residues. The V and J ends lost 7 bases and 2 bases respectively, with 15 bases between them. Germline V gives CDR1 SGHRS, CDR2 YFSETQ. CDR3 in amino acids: CASRDGGLNTGELFF. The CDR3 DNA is TGCGCCAGCCGTGACGGGGGGCTTAACACCGGGGAGCTGTTTTTT.

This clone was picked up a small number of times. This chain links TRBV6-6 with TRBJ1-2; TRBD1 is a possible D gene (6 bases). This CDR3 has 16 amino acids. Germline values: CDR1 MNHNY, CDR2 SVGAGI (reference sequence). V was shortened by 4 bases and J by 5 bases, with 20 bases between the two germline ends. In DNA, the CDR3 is TGTGCCAGCAGTTCCGGGCAGGGGTCGACCAAGTATGGCTACACCTTC. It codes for CASSSGQGSTKYGYTF.

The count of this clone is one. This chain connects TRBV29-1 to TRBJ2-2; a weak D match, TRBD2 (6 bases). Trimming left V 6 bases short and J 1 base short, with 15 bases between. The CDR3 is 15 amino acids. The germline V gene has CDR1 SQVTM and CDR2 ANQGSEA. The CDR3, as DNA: TGCAGCGTCAATACCGCGGGGTTGAACACCGGGGAGCTGTTTTTT. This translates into CSVNTAGLNTGELFF.

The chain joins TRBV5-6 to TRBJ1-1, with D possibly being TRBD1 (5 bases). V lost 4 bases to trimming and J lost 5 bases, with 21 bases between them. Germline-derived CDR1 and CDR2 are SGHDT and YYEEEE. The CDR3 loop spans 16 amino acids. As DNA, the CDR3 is TGTGCCAGCAGCCCCATTATGCCTCAGGGAAGGACTGAAGCTTTCTTT. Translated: CASSPIMPQGRTEAFF.

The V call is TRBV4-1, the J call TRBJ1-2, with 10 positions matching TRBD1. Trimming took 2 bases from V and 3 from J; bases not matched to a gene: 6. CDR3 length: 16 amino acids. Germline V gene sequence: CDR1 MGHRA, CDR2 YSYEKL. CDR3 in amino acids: CASSQSGQGVDYGYTF. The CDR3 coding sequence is TGCGCCAGCAGCCAATCTGGACAGGGGGTAGACTATGGCTACACCTTC.

CDR3 loop: CASSGRTVRRQPQHF. The CDR3, as DNA: TGTGCCAGCAGTGGACGGACAGTACGGAGGCAGCCCCAGCATTTT. The chain uses TRBV2 and TRBJ1-5; weak D call: TRBD1 (6 bases). Germline V gene data show CDR1 as SNHLY and CDR2 as FYNNEI. CDR3 length: 15 amino acids. V was pared by 4 bases and J by 7 bases, with 17 bases between.

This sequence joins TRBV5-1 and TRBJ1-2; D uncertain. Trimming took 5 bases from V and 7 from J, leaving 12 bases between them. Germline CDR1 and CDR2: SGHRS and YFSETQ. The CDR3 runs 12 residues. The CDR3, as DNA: TGCGCCAGCAGAGTAGGGAGTGGTGGCTACACCTTC. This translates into CASRVGSGGYTF.

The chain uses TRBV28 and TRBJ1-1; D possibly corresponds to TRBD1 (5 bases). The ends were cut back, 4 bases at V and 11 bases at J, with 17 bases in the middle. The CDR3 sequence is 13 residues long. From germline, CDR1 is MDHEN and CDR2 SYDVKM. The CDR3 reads CASSYGTRLYAFF. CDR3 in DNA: TGTGCCAGCAGTTATGGGACCCGGCTATATGCTTTCTTT.

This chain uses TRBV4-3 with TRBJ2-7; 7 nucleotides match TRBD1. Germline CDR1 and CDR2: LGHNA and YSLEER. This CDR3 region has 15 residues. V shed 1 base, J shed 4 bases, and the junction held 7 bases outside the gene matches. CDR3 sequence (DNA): TGCGCCAGCAGCCAAGTTGTAGGGGGCATGTACGAGCAGTACTTC. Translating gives CASSQVVGGMYEQYF.

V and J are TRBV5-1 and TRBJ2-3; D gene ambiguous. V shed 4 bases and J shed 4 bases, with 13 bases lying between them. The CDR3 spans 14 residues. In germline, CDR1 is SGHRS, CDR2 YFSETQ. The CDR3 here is CASSPRTYPDTQYF. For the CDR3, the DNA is TGCGCCAGCAGCCCGAGGACCTACCCAGATACGCAGTATTTT.

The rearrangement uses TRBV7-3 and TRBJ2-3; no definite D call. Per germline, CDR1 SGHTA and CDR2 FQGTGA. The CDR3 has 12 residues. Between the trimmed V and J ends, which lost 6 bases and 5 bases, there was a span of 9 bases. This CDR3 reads CASSQTGDTQYF. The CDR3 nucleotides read TGTGCCAGCAGTCAGACGGGAGATACGCAGTATTTT.

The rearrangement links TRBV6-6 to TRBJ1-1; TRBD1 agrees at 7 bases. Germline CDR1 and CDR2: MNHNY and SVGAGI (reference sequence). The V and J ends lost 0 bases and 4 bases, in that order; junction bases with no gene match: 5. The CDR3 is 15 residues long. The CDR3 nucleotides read TGTGCCAGCAGTTACTCGAGACAGGGTGGCACTGAAGCTTTCTTT. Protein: CASSYSRQGGTEAFF.

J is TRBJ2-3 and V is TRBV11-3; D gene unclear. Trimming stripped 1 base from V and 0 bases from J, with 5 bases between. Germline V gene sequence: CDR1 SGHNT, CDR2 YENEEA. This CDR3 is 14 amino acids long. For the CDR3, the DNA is TGTGCCAGCAGCTTAGGGCCTAGCACAGATACGCAGTATTTT. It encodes CASSLGPSTDTQYF.

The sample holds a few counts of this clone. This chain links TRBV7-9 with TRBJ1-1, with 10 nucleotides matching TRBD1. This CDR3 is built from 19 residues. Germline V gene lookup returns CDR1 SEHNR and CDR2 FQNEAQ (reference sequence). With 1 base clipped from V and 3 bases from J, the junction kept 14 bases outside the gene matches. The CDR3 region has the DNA TGTGCCAGCAGCTTAGTGGTTATAGGGACAGGGGATGGGCACACTGAAGCTTTCTTT. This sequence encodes CASSLVVIGTGDGHTEAFF. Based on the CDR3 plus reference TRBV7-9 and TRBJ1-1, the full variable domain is DTGVSQNPRHKITKRGQNVTFRCDPISEHNRLYWYRQTLGQGPEFLTYFQNEAQLEKSRLLSDRFSAERPKGSFSTLEIQRTEQGDSAMYLCASSLVVIGTGDGHTEAFFGQGTRLTVV.

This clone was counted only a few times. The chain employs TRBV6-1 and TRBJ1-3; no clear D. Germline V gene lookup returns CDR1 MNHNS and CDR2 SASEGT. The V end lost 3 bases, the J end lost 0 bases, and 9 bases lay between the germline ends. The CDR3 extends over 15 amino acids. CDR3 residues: CASSEGIYSGNTIYF. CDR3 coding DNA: TGTGCCAGCAGTGAGGGAATTTACTCTGGAAACACCATATATTTT.

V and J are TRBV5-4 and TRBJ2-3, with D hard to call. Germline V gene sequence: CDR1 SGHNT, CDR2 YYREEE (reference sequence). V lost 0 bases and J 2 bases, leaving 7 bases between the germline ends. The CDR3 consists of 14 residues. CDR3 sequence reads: CASSLGQSTDTQYF. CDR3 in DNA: TGTGCCAGCAGCTTGGGTCAGTCCACAGATACGCAGTATTTT.

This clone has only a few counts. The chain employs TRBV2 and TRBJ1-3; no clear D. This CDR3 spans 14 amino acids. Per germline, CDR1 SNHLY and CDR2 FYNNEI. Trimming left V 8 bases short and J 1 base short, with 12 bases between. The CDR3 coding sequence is TGTGCCAGCCTAAGACCGACGTCTGGAAACACCATATATTTT. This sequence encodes CASLRPTSGNTIYF.

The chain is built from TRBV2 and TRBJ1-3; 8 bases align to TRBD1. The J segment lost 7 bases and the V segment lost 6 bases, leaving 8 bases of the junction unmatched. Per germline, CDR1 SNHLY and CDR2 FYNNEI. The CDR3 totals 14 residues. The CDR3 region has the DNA TGTGCCAGCAGGGAACAGGGGGTTGGCAACACCATATATTTT. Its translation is CASREQGVGNTIYF.

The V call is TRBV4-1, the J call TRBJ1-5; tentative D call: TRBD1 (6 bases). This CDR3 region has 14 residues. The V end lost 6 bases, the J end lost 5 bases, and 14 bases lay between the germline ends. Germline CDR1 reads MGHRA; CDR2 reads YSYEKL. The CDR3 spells CASRHIQGDQPQHF. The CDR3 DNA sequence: TGCGCCAGCAGGCATATACAGGGAGATCAGCCCCAGCATTTT.

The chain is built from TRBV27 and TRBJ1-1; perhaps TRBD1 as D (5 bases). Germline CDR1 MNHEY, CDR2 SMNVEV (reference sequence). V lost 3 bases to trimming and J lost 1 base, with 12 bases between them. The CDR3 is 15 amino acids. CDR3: CASSFSSGGNTEAFF. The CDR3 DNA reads TGTGCCAGCAGTTTCAGCTCTGGGGGGAACACTGAAGCTTTCTTT.

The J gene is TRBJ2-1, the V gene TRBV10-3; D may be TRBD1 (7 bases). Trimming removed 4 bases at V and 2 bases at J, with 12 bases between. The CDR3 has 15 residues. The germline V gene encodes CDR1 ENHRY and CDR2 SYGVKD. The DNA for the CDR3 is TGTGCCATCAGTGTACCAGGGGGGCCCTACAATGAGCAGTTCTTC. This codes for CAISVPGGPYNEQFF.